A single sample gave rise to the 2 T cell receptor beta chains below, sequenced in a study of T cells expressing NK-cell markers. From the 5' RACE reads, TCRdb lists one entry per CDR3 protein and no DNA. There are under 35,000 distinct CDR3 sequences in the sample, with 50% to 75% held by the top ten. Sequencing was done on a sample of blood T cells: a sorted CD56 or NKG2C T cell subset, CD4+ or CD8+ T cells, or bulk PBMC T cells (not recorded which). Receptors were obtained from a woman between 18 and 70 years old in good health.

The genes are TRBV5-1 and TRBJ2-2; lacking DNA, the TRBD1 call made by TCRdb goes unchecked. This CDR3 has 14 residues. CDR1 is SGHRS, CDR2 YFSETQ, per germline. The CDR3 loop reads CASSYGTGAGELFF.

The rearrangement uses TRBV4-1 and TRBJ2-7; the D gene TCRdb calls, TRBD1, cannot be checked with no DNA. The CDR3 contains 16 residues. Per germline, CDR1 MGHRA and CDR2 YSYEKL. This CDR3 is CASSHLGQEVTYEQYF.